Each of the 27 T cell receptor beta chains below was sequenced from the same sample in a study of vaccination effects on CD4 cells after COVID-19. Within the ViraFEST assay, antigen-specific CD4+ T cells underwent expansion with viral peptide pools prior to sequencing. Subsequent to 10 days of culture, CD4+ T cells were isolated. According to the study, vaccine recipients showed no prior SARS-CoV-2 infection and negative nucleocapsid antibodies. The assay was immunoSEQ multiplex PCR, and TCRdb's table has in-frame clones only and misses some. Of 78,000 or so clones in the sample, 78% are singletons; the top ten hold over 9.5%. The antigens these receptors bind are not known. The specimen was CD4+ T cells from PBMCs cultured with SARS-CoV-2 spike peptides, collected before COVID-19 vaccination. The receptors derive from a human donor who received a COVID-19 vaccine.

This clone came up once. The chain joins TRBV7-9 to TRBJ2-3; TRBD2 matches 11 bases. V shed 2 bases and J 5 bases; nucleotides not matched to a gene: 12. Germline values: CDR1 SEHNR, CDR2 FQNEAQ (reference sequence). This CDR3 has 18 amino acids. DNA of the CDR3: TGTGCCAGCAGCTTACCCTTCCGACTAGCGGGGAGGGAAGATACGCAGTATTTT. As protein: CASSLPFRLAGREDTQYF. Supplemented by reference TRBV7-9 and TRBJ2-3, the full variable domain reads DTGVSQNPRHKITKRGQNVTFRCDPISEHNRLYWYRQTLGQGPEFLTYFQNEAQLEKSRLLSDRFSAERPKGSFSTLEIQRTEQGDSAMYLCASSLPFRLAGREDTQYFGPGTRLTVL.

This clone was observed a few times. This sequence joins TRBV4-1 and TRBJ2-7, with 7 bases aligning to TRBD1. The CDR3 has 14 residues. Germline V gene lookup returns CDR1 MGHRA and CDR2 YSYEKL. Trimming at V came to 2 bases and at J to 2 bases, leaving 3 bases not matched to a gene. The CDR3, as DNA: TGCGCCAGCAGCCAATGGGACAGCGCCTACGAGCAGTACGTC. It translates to CASSQWDSAYEQYV.

The rearrangement links TRBV27 to TRBJ1-4, with D uncertain. Germline lookup yields CDR1 MNHEY and CDR2 SMNVEV (reference sequence). The CDR3 extends over 15 amino acids. V was trimmed by 3 bases and J by 12 bases, leaving 20 bases between them. The CDR3 DNA follows: TGTGCCAGCAGTTTTAAATATGTTGGTGGGAGCCAACTGTTTTTT. This gives the protein CASSFKYVGGSQLFF.

This chain uses TRBV2 with TRBJ2-2, with 10 positions matching TRBD1. With V trimmed by 4 bases and J by 4 bases, 3 bases remained unmatched. The CDR3 contains 15 residues. Germline-derived CDR1 and CDR2 are SNHLY and FYNNEI. DNA for the CDR3: TGTGCCAGCAGTGGACAGGGGGCAGGCACCGGGGAGCTGTTTTTT. Residues: CASSGQGAGTGELFF.

V and J are TRBV6-5 and TRBJ2-2; 7 bases line up with TRBD2. Per germline, CDR1 MNHEY and CDR2 SVGAGI. V dropped 4 bases and J dropped 3; count of bases not matched to a gene: 5. The CDR3 is 15 amino acids. In DNA, the CDR3 is TGTGCCAGCAGTTTTATCCGGGGGGACACCGGGGAGCTGTTTTTT. It encodes CASSFIRGDTGELFF.

This clone has just a few counts. The chain carries TRBV28 and TRBJ1-2; tentative D call: TRBD1 (6 bases). Between the trimmed V and J ends, which lost 10 bases and 7 bases, there was a span of 19 bases. Germline V gene data show CDR1 as MDHEN and CDR2 as SYDVKM. The CDR3 is 13 residues long. The CDR3 loop reads CAIQPGAWGGYTF. CDR3 nucleotide sequence: TGTGCCATCCAACCGGGGGCTTGGGGTGGCTACACCTTC.

The chain uses TRBV11-2 and TRBJ1-3, with D unresolved. The germline V gene has CDR1 SGHAT and CDR2 FQNNGV. The CDR3 contains 14 residues. V gave up 5 bases and J gave up 3 bases, with 11 bases separating them. CDR3 DNA: TGTGCCAGCAGCCGCGGTCTCGGTGGAAACACCATATATTTT. Protein: CASSRGLGGNTIYF.

The chain joins TRBV5-1 to TRBJ1-2, with 7 bases matching TRBD1. The trim removed 0 bases at V and 7 bases at J, leaving 12 bases unmatched. The CDR3 length is 16 residues. CDR1 is SGHRS and CDR2 is YFSETQ in the germline V gene. The CDR3: CASSLVGQVSSLGYTF. DNA of the CDR3: TGCGCCAGCAGCTTGGTTGGACAGGTTTCATCTCTTGGCTACACCTTC.

The rearrangement joins TRBV6-5 to TRBJ1-4; TRBD1 is a possible D gene (5 bases). The germline V and J ends were trimmed by 6 bases and 2 bases, with 13 bases remaining between them. There are 15 residues in the CDR3. CDR1 and CDR2 (germline): MNHEY, SVGAGI. CDR3 in DNA: TGTGCCAGCAGATCCGGGGGGGGGACTAATGAAAAACTGTTTTTT. It translates to CASRSGGGTNEKLFF.

The V gene is TRBV6-2 or TRBV6-3, the J gene TRBJ2-3, with unresolved D. The CDR3 totals 16 residues. The V and J ends lost 0 bases and 10 bases respectively, with 20 bases between them. Germline CDR1 and CDR2: MNHEY and SVGEGT. CDR3 in amino acids: CASSYSKVGPKDAQYF. The DNA of the CDR3 is TGTGCCAGCAGTTACTCGAAAGTCGGACCCAAAGACGCGCAGTATTTT.

The V gene is TRBV7-3, the J gene TRBJ2-2; TRBD1 matches at 9 bases. Trimming at V came to 4 bases and at J to 6 bases, leaving 3 bases not matched to a gene. This CDR3 has 14 residues. CDR1 is SGHTA, CDR2 FQGTGA, per germline. CDR3 protein: CASSSDRGAGELFF. In nucleotides, the CDR3 is TGTGCCAGCAGCTCGGACAGGGGCGCCGGGGAGCTGTTTTTT.

This chain connects TRBV10-2 to TRBJ1-3; maybe TRBD1 (5 bases). V was clipped by 7 bases and J by 5 bases, with 12 bases between them. The CDR3 consists of 13 residues. The V gene's germline CDR1 is WSHSY and CDR2 SAAADI. CDR3: CASTRDQRNTIYF. DNA of the CDR3: TGCGCCAGCACCCGGGACCAAAGAAACACCATATATTTT.

The chain combines TRBV6-5 with TRBJ1-1; a possible D gene is TRBD1 (6 bases). The CDR3 length is 16 residues. The V end was cut by 6 bases, the J end by 0 bases, with 17 bases between. Germline assignment: CDR1 MNHEY and CDR2 SVGAGI. The CDR3 nucleotides read TGTGCCAGCAGCTACAGGGCCCTCGCCATGAACACTGAAGCTTTCTTT. Amino acid sequence: CASSYRALAMNTEAFF.

In this sample, this clone turned up a few times. This chain uses TRBV9 with TRBJ1-6, with D hard to call. Deletions cut 4 bases from V and 6 bases from J, with 8 bases between. CDR3 length equals 13 residues. In germline, CDR1 is SGDLS, CDR2 YYNGEE. As DNA, the CDR3 is TGTGCCAGCAGCCCCACCCGTAATTCACCCCTCCACTTT. Its translation: CASSPTRNSPLHF. The full variable domain, its missing parts supplied by reference TRBV9 and TRBJ1-6, is DSGVTQTPKHLITATGQRVTLRCSPRSGDLSVYWYQQSLDQGLQFLIQYYNGEERAKGNILERFSAQQFPDLHSELNLSSLELGDSALYFCASSPTRNSPLHFGNGTRLTVT.

J is TRBJ2-3 and V is TRBV24-1; D call uncertain. The CDR3 is 11 amino acids. V was pared by 9 bases and J by 6 bases, with 9 bases between. Germline lookup yields CDR1 KGHDR and CDR2 SFDVKD. CDR3 in DNA: TGTGCCACCTCCATCGGGGATACGCAGTATTTT. Translation gives CATSIGDTQYF.

This chain uses TRBV19 with TRBJ2-7; TRBD1 agrees at 8 bases. The germline gives CDR1 LNHDA, CDR2 SQIVND (reference sequence). The V and J ends lost 4 bases and 2 bases, in that order; junction bases with no gene match: 10. This CDR3 region has 16 residues. The CDR3, as DNA: TGTGCCAGTAGTACCCTGCAGGGGGCAATCCCCTACGAGCAGTACGTC. It specifies CASSTLQGAIPYEQYV.

This clone was detected a few times. The chain joins TRBV3-1 (or the pseudogene TRBV3-2) to TRBJ1-1, with 11 bases aligning to TRBD1. V was pared by 1 base and J by 1 base, with 5 bases of the junction left unmatched. Germline V gene sequence: CDR1 LGHDT, CDR2 YNNKEL (reference sequence). The CDR3 has 17 residues. The CDR3 sequence: CASSQVGQGVANTEAFF. Written as DNA, the CDR3 is TGTGCCAGCAGCCAAGTGGGACAGGGGGTCGCGAACACTGAAGCTTTCTTT.

This clone was observed a few times. V is TRBV7-2 and J is TRBJ1-2, with no clear D. With 0 bases removed from V and 8 bases from J, the gap between germline ends came to 13 bases. The CDR3 sequence is 14 residues long. The germline CDR1 and CDR2 sequences are SGHTA and FQGNSA. CDR3 loop: CASSLALRVWGYTF. CDR3 nucleotide sequence: TGTGCCAGCAGCTTAGCGCTAAGGGTTTGGGGCTACACCTTC.

The chain has TRBV30 and TRBJ1-1, with 8 bases fitting TRBD1. V gave up 5 bases and J gave up 5 bases; unmatched junction bases: 10. CDR1 GTSNPN and CDR2 SVGIG come from the germline V gene (reference sequence). The CDR3 contains 14 residues. CDR3 coding DNA: TGTGCCTGGGCTCGGACAGGGCGGGGAACTGAAGCTTTCTTT. Translated, it gives CAWARTGRGTEAFF. The variable domain in full, completed from reference TRBV30 and TRBJ1-1, reads SQTIHQWPATLVQPVGSPLSLECTVEGTSNPNLYWYRQAAGRGLQLLFYSVGIGQISSEVPQNLSASRPQDRQFILSSKKLLLSDSGFYLCAWARTGRGTEAFFGQGTRLTVV.

This clone was observed once. V and J are TRBV5-5 and TRBJ2-5, with unresolved D. Germline CDR1 reads SGHKS; CDR2 reads YYEKEE (reference sequence). The CDR3 is made up of 14 amino acids. With 4 bases removed from V and 1 base from J, the gap between germline ends came to 11 bases. CDR3: CASSLELSQETQYF. The CDR3 nucleotides read TGTGCCAGCAGCCTGGAGCTGAGCCAAGAGACCCAGTACTTC.

This clone has just one count. The chain links TRBV6-6 to TRBJ2-1; 7 bases map to TRBD1. V was clipped by 5 bases and J by 9 bases; unmatched bases: 7. Germline assignment: CDR1 MNHNY and CDR2 SVGAGI (reference sequence). The CDR3 is made up of 13 amino acids. CDR3 nucleotide sequence: TGTGCCAGCAGTGACAGGGTGTCCGTTGAGCAGTTCTTC. Protein product: CASSDRVSVEQFF.

This clone came up once. This chain connects TRBV5-1 to TRBJ2-3; the D gene is possibly TRBD1 (6 bases). Germline V CDR1 and CDR2: SGHRS, YFSETQ. The CDR3 extends over 14 amino acids. V gave up 4 bases and J gave up 6 bases, with 15 bases separating them. Written as DNA, the CDR3 is TGCGCCAGCAGCCTTCAGGGGCTCACGGATACGCAGTATTTT. It encodes CASSLQGLTDTQYF. The full variable domain, in which reference TRBV5-1 and TRBJ2-3 provide the parts outside the CDR3, is KAGVTQTPRYLIKTRGQQVTLSCSPISGHRSVSWYQQTPGQGLQFLFEYFSETQRNKGNFPGRFSGRQFSNSRSEMNVSTLELGDSALYLCASSLQGLTDTQYFGPGTRLTVL.

The V gene is TRBV2, the J gene TRBJ2-1; 11 positions agree with TRBD2. J was trimmed by 4 bases and V by 10 bases; bases with no gene match: 6. The CDR3 is 14 amino acids. Germline CDR1 and CDR2: SNHLY and FYNNEI. The CDR3 protein is CAIIAGGEYNEQFF. CDR3 DNA sequence: TGTGCCATCATAGCGGGGGGGGAATACAATGAGCAGTTCTTC. Variable domain in full (rest from reference TRBV2 and TRBJ2-1): EPEVTQTPSHQVTQMGQEVILRCVPISNHLYFYWYRQILGQKVEFLVSFYNNEISEKSEIFDDQFSVERPDGSNFTLKIRSTKLEDSAMYFCAIIAGGEYNEQFFGPGTRLTVL.

CDR3 in DNA: TGTGCCATCAGCCCGGGACTAGCGGGGGGTAGTTTAAAAAACATTCAGTACTTC. It translates to CAISPGLAGGSLKNIQYF. The chain has TRBV10-3 and TRBJ2-4; 15 nucleotides match TRBD2. With V trimmed by 6 bases and J by 4 bases, 10 bases remained unmatched. The CDR3 extends over 18 amino acids. Looked up from germline, CDR1 is ENHRY and CDR2 is SYGVKD.

This clone was detected ten times or more. The chain couples TRBV24-1 to TRBJ2-1; 9 positions match TRBD1. The ends lost 4 bases at V and 3 bases at J; junction bases unmatched: 9. The CDR3 has 17 amino acids. Germline loops: CDR1 KGHDR, CDR2 SFDVKD. As DNA, the CDR3 is TGTGCCACCAGTGACAGTATGACAGGGGGTCACTACAATGAGCAGTTCTTC. Encoded protein: CATSDSMTGGHYNEQFF.

The chain uses TRBV5-1 and TRBJ1-4; D not certain. V was cut by 4 bases and J by 7 bases, with 14 bases left in between. The CDR3 extends over 14 amino acids. Germline values: CDR1 SGHRS, CDR2 YFSETQ. The DNA of the CDR3 is TGCGCCAGCAGCATTAGGGATCCTAGTGAAAAACTGTTTTTT. Translating it yields CASSIRDPSEKLFF.

This clone was picked up a small number of times. V gene TRBV6-1 combines with J gene TRBJ2-1; 7 nucleotides match TRBD1. This CDR3 comprises 18 residues. The J segment lost 0 bases and the V segment lost 3 bases, leaving 11 bases of the junction unmatched. The germline V gene has CDR1 MNHNS and CDR2 SASEGT. CDR3 bases: TGTGCCAGCAGTGATCCGACAGGGACGAAGCTCTCCTACAATGAGCAGTTCTTC. Amino acids: CASSDPTGTKLSYNEQFF.